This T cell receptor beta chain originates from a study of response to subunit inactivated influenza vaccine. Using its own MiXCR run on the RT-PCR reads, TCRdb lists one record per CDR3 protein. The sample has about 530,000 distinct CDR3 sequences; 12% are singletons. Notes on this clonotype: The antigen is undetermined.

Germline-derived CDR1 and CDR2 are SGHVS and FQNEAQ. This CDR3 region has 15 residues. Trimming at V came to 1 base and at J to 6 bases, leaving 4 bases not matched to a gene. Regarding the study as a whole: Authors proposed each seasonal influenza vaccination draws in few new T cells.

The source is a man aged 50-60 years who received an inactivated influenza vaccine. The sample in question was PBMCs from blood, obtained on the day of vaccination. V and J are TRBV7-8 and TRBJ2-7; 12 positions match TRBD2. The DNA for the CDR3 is TGTGCCAGCAGCTTAGGACTAGCGGGAGTTCGCGAGCAGTACTTC. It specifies CASSLGLAGVREQYF.